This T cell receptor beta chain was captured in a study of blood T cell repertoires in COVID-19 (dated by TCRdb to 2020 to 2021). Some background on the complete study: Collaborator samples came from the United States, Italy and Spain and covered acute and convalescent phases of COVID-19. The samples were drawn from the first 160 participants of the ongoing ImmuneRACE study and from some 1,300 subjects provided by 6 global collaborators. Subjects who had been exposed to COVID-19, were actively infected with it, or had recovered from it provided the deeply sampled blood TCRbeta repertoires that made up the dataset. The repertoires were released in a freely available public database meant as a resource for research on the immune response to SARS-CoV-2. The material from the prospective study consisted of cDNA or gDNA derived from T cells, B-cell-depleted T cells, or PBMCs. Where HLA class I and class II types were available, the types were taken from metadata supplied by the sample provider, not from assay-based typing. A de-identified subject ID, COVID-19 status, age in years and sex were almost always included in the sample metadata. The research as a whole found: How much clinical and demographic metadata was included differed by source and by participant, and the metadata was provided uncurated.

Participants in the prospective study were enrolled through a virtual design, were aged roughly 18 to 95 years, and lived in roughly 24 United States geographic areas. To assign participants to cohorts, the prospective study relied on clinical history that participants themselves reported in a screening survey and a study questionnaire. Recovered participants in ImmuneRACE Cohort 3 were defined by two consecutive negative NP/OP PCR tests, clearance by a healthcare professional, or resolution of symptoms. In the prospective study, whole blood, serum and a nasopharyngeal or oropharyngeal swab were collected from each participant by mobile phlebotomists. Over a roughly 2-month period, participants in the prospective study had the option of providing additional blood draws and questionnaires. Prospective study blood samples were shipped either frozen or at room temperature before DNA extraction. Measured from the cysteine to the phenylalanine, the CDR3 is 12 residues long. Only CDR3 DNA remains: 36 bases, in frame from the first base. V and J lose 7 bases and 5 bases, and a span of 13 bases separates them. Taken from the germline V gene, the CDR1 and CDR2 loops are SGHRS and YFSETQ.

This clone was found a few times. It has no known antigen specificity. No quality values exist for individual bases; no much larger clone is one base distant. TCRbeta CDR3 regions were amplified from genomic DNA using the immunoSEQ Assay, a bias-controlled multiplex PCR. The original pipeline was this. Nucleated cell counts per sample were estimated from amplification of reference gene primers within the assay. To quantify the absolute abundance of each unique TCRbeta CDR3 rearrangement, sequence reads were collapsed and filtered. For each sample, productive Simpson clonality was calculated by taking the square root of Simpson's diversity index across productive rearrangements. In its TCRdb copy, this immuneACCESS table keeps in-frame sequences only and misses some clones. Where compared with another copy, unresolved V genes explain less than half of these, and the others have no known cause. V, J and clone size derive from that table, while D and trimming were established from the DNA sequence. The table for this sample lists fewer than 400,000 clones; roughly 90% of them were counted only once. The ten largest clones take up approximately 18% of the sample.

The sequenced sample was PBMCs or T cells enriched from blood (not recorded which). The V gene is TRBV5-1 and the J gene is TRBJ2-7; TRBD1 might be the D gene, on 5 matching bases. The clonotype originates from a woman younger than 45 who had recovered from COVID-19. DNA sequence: TGCGCCAGCGGCGAGACAGAGAACGAGCAGTACTTC. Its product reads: CASGETENEQYF.